A selection of T cell receptor beta chains follows, all from one sample in a study of cytomegalovirus exposure and HLA in healthy donors. Clones were sequenced by immunoSEQ multiplex PCR, and TCRdb holds only the in-frame ones, with some missing. The sample yields more than 85,000 clones, 69% seen once. Material: PBMCs. These receptors were obtained from a woman in her 70s in good health and CMV-seropositive. The CDR3 runs from the conserved cysteine through the conserved F or W. The order of the fields is V gene, J gene, CDR3 protein.

TRBV5-8	TRBJ2-3	CASIRGVSTDTQYF
TRBV5-1	TRBJ2-1	CASSPDGGSSYNEQFF
TRBV12-5	TRBJ1-1	CASGLNLDGTEAFF
TRBV4-2	TRBJ2-7	CASSQDEGVAGGTYEQYF
TRBV30	TRBJ1-5	CAWSLTGTHNQPQHF
TRBV4-2	TRBJ1-1	CASSQEGRGLTEAFF
TRBV7-9	TRBJ2-5	CASSMTSGEETQYF
TRBV2	TRBJ1-2	CASRGTAFYGYTF
TRBV19	TRBJ2-3	CASSPSTGFGDTQYF
TRBV28	TRBJ2-7	CATGVGSYEQYF
TRBV5-4	TRBJ2-7	CASSMDRAYEQYF
TRBV4-3	TRBJ1-1	CASSQDTQLNTEAFF
TRBV4-2	TRBJ1-4	CASSQETGGAEKLFF
TRBV7-8	TRBJ1-6	CASSHRFPNSYNSPLHF
TRBV5-4	TRBJ2-5	CASSLGGEETQYF
TRBV12-5	TRBJ2-2	CASGPGLAANTGELFF
TRBV5-1	TRBJ1-2	CASSLGQGIYGYTF
TRBV19	TRBJ1-3	CASSIWEPGNTIYF
TRBV29-1	TRBJ2-2	CSVERQNTGELFF
TRBV19	TRBJ1-4	CASSERGRITNEKLFF
TRBV19	TRBJ2-2	CASSSSRAWELFF
TRBV10-3	TRBJ2-7	CAISDASYLVYEQYF
TRBV18	TRBJ1-1	CASSLGQGSEAFF
TRBV5-1	TRBJ1-2	CASSSSDRVYGYTF
TRBV10-2	TRBJ2-7	CASLKAGGGLYEQYF
TRBV19	TRBJ2-7	CASSSGDLDYEQYF
TRBV19	TRBJ1-6	CASSPLEGAGSPLHF
TRBV5-1	TRBJ2-5	CASSLGAGWETQYF
TRBV4-3	TRBJ1-2	CASSQEGTGGSYGYTF
TRBV30	TRBJ1-4	CAWSRGGSEKLFF
TRBV7-3	TRBJ1-1	CASSQGTGMNTEAFF
TRBV6-4	TRBJ2-1	CASSTGTGMYEQFF
TRBV5-4	TRBJ2-7	CASSSGTGYYEQYF
TRBV6-5	TRBJ1-2	CASSYGGSYGYTF
TRBV23-1	TRBJ1-1	CASSLRGFLLNTEAFF
TRBV7-3	TRBJ2-2	CASSLVGDTNTGELFF
TRBV30	TRBJ1-5	CAWSVGTVNQPQHF
TRBV7-2	TRBJ2-3	CASLLVGGTLLPDTQYF
TRBV15	TRBJ1-1	CATSIRAGENTEAFF
TRBV7-9	TRBJ2-7	CASSSPTGLGYEQYF
TRBV30	TRBJ1-1	CAWSPPASTEAFF
TRBV6-5	TRBJ2-7	CASRPGLAGAYEQYF
TRBV18	TRBJ2-7	CASSPRLQGYPYEQYF
TRBV5-6	TRBJ2-1	CASSLGTGHNEQFF